The 12 T cell receptor beta chains given below trace back to one sample, sequenced in a study of CD8+CD57+ T cells in acquired aplastic anemia. Genomic DNA provided the template from which TCR beta VDJ and CDR3 profiles were obtained. Each CDR3 protein is one row after TCRdb ran MiXCR on the reads. The data show roughly 150,000 distinct CDR3 sequences, with roughly 45% seen just once and over 0.95% held by the top ten. Source material: sorted CD4+, CD8+, or CD8+CD57+ T cells (not recorded which) from PBMCs. The receptors derive from a human donor in good health.

This clonotype was counted at least ten times. The chain uses TRBV12-3 or TRBV12-4 and TRBJ2-7; D is ambiguous. The CDR3 is 12 amino acids. Trimming removed 4 bases from V and 5 bases from J, with 9 bases in between. CDR3 amino acids: CASSYARNEQYF. DNA for the CDR3: TGTGCCAGCAGTTACGCCCGCAACGAGCAGTACTTC.

The J gene is TRBJ1-1, the V gene TRBV7-3, with TRBD1 as a possible D gene (5 bases). CDR1 SGHTA and CDR2 FQGTGA come from the germline V gene. V lost 3 bases, J lost 2 bases, and 19 bases lay in between. This CDR3 contains 17 residues. The CDR3 sequence is CASSLEAGRTGNTEAFF. The CDR3 DNA reads TGTGCCAGCAGCTTGGAGGCAGGGAGGACGGGTAACACTGAAGCTTTCTTT.

This clonotype was picked up a small number of times. A read error may explain this, as a much larger clone is one base away. V is TRBV9 and J is TRBJ2-3, with TRBD2 matching over 9 bases. The ends lost 7 bases at V and 4 bases at J; junction bases unmatched: 10. The CDR3 has 15 residues. Looked up from germline, CDR1 is SGDLS and CDR2 is YYNGEE. The CDR3 protein is CASGPLAGFADTQYF. CDR3 sequence (DNA): TGTGCCAGCGGACCTCTAGCGGGATTCGCAGATACGCAGTATTTT.

This clonotype was picked up many times. The rearrangement joins TRBV4-3 to TRBJ1-2, with a tentative D call TRBD1 (5 bases). This CDR3 has 15 amino acids. Germline-derived CDR1 and CDR2 are LGHNA and YSLEER. Trimming shortened V by 0 bases and J by 4 bases, and 12 bases separated the two germline ends. The CDR3 is CASSQDQGEAYGYTF. The CDR3 coding sequence is TGCGCCAGCAGCCAAGATCAAGGGGAAGCCTATGGCTACACCTTC.

There are many counts of this clonotype. CDR3 amino acids: CASSWTGMFSGANVLTF. CDR3 sequence (DNA): TGTGCCAGCAGTTGGACAGGGATGTTTTCTGGGGCCAACGTCCTGACTTTC. This chain uses TRBV9 with TRBJ2-6; 8 bases map to TRBD1. Germline assignment: CDR1 SGDLS and CDR2 YYNGEE. With V trimmed by 5 bases and J by 1 base, 8 bases remained unmatched. The CDR3 runs 17 residues. Full variable domain (remainder filled in from reference TRBV9 and TRBJ2-6): DSGVTQTPKHLITATGQRVTLRCSPRSGDLSVYWYQQSLDQGLQFLIQYYNGEERAKGNILERFSAQQFPDLHSELNLSSLELGDSALYFCASSWTGMFSGANVLTFGAGSRLTVL.

This clonotype was detected only a few times. The chain has TRBV7-9 and TRBJ1-6; D is unclear. Trimming stripped 4 bases from V and 9 bases from J, with 7 bases between. The germline CDR1 and CDR2 sequences are SEHNR and FQNEAQ (reference sequence). This CDR3 contains 12 residues. CDR3 loop: CASSSGSSPLHF. CDR3 DNA sequence: TGTGCCAGCAGCTCCGGGAGTTCACCCCTCCACTTT.

The V gene is TRBV24-1, the J gene TRBJ2-4; D might be TRBD2 (7 bases). V gave up 8 bases and J gave up 6 bases, with 10 bases separating them. Germline CDR1 KGHDR, CDR2 SFDVKD. The length of the CDR3 is 12 residues. In DNA, the CDR3 is TGTGCCACCACGGCGGGGGCAAACATTCAGTACTTC. Translating it yields CATTAGANIQYF.

The table lists this clonotype with a few counts. This rearrangement joins TRBV7-2 to TRBJ1-2; no clear D gene. The germline V gene encodes CDR1 SGHTA and CDR2 FQGNSA. CDR3 size: 14 residues. The germline V and J ends were trimmed by 7 bases and 4 bases, with 16 bases remaining between them. CDR3 nucleotide sequence: TGTGCCAGCACCAACCCGGGAGGCATCTATGGCTACACCTTC. Translation gives CASTNPGGIYGYTF. Looking up the rest from reference TRBV7-2 and TRBJ1-2 gives the full variable domain: GAGVSQSPSNKVTEKGKDVELRCDPISGHTALYWYRQSLGQGLEFLIYFQGNSAPDKSGLPSDRFSAERTGGSVSTLTIQRTQQEDSAVYLCASTNPGGIYGYTFGSGTRLTVV.

A remark on this clonotype: Just one base apart from a much larger clone, this may be a read error. This rearrangement joins TRBV9 to TRBJ2-1; D tentatively reads TRBD1 or TRBD2 (6 bases each). Germline CDR1 is SGDLS and CDR2 is YYNGEE. This CDR3 comprises 16 residues. The CDR3 loop reads CACSVEGGGSYNEQFF. CDR3 sequence (DNA): TGTGCCTGCAGCGTAGAAGGGGGAGGCTCCTACAATGAGCAGTTCTTC.

The chain has TRBV29-1 and TRBJ1-3; D uncertain. CDR1 and CDR2 from the germline V gene are SQVTM and ANQGSEA. The CDR3 totals 14 residues. The V gene lost 8 bases and the J gene lost 0 bases, with 14 bases spanning the gap. CDR3 in amino acids: CSFTSASSGNTIYF. CDR3 DNA sequence: TGCAGCTTTACTAGTGCGAGCTCTGGAAACACCATATATTTT.

Turning to this clonotype: At one end the junction does not follow the germline gene, possibly because of a read error. This chain links TRBV29-1 with TRBJ2-1, with a possible D match to TRBD2 (5 bases). The CDR3 is 16 residues long. Germline loops: CDR1 SQVTM, CDR2 ANQGSEA. The CDR3 protein is CSVEENKRLYYNVQFF. CDR3 DNA sequence: TGCAGCGTTGAAGAGAATAAGCGGCTTTACTACAATGTGCAGTTCTTC.

Notes on this clonotype: One base away lies a much larger clone, so this may be a sequencing read error. The chain uses TRBV5-6 and TRBJ1-2; the D gene is possibly TRBD1 (6 bases). This CDR3 has 13 residues. Germline assignment: CDR1 SGHDT and CDR2 YYEEEE. CDR3 region: CASSPGGNCGYTF. CDR3 bases: TGTGCCAGCAGCCCGGGGGGCAACTGTGGCTACACCTTC.